A selection of T cell receptor beta chains follows, all from one sample in a study of CD4 and CD8 cells across lung adenocarcinoma regions. From the PCR reads, TCRdb called clonotypes with MiXCR, one entry per CDR3 protein. The sample comprises some 3,200 distinct CDR3 sequences, roughly 69% of which are singletons, and about a sixth rests with the top ten. Sequencing was carried out using CD4+ T cells from the margin of a lung tumor. These receptors originate from a male donor with lung adenocarcinoma. The CD4 and CD8 labels of this study may be unreliable. CDR3s include the opening cysteine and the closing phenylalanine or tryptophan. The D gene is left open where the match is weak. The size field is filled for only some rows; it gives once, few, many or a size class.

d_gene | abundance | j_gene | v_gene | CDR3nt | CDR3aa
TRBD2 | . | TRBJ2-7 | TRBV12-3/TRBV12-4 | TGTGCCAGCAGTCTCCCACCTCCCATTGGTAGCGGGGGGTCCTACGAGCAGTACTTC | CASSLPPPIGSGGSYEQYF
TRBD1 | . | TRBJ2-5 | TRBV6-5 | TGTGCCAGCAGTTACCGGGACAGACAAGAGACCCAGTACTTC | CASSYRDRQETQYF
TRBD2 | . | TRBJ2-1 | TRBV27 | TGTGCCAGCAGTTTAAGACTAGCGGGAATCAATGAGCAGTTCTTC | CASSLRLAGINEQFF
TRBD1 | . | TRBJ2-3 | TRBV12-5 | TGTGCTAGTGGCTCCATGACAGGGGCAGATACGCAGTATTTT | CASGSMTGADTQYF
TRBD1 | large | TRBJ2-1 | TRBV27 | TGTGCCAGCAGTTCCCTCTGGACAGGGCGAGGGAATGAGCAGTTCTTC | CASSSLWTGRGNEQFF
. | . | TRBJ1-2 | TRBV6-5 | TGTGCCAGCAGTCACTCACGACAGCGAAACTATGGCTACACCTTC | CASSHSRQRNYGYTF
TRBD2 | . | TRBJ2-3 | TRBV6-1 | TGTGCCAGCAGTGAAGGAACTAGCGGGAGGGCAATTACAGATACGCAGTATTTT | CASSEGTSGRAITDTQYF
. | . | TRBJ2-1 | TRBV6-1 | TGTGCCAGCAGTCTCCAAGGTGGCAGTGAGCAGTTTTTC | CASSLQGGSEQFF
TRBD2 | once | TRBJ2-1 | TRBV10-1 | TGCGCCAGCAGTGAGTCGGCGGGAGCGGTTAATGAGCAGTTCTTC | CASSESAGAVNEQFF
. | . | TRBJ2-1 | TRBV4-1 | TGCGCCAGCAGCTCTGGTTCGGAGGTTGATGAGCAGTTCTTC | CASSSGSEVDEQFF
TRBD1 | . | TRBJ2-1 | TRBV10-1 | TGCGCCAGCAGTGAGTCGAACAGGGGCTATGAGCAGTTCTTC | CASSESNRGYEQFF
. | . | TRBJ2-1 | TRBV3-1 | TGTGCCAGCAGCCCTCGGACAGATACCGAGGAGCTGTTCTTC | CASSPRTDTEELFF
. | medium-sized | TRBJ2-2 | TRBV6-4 | TGTGCCAGCAGTGACGGGGACACCGGGGAGCTGTTTTTT | CASSDGDTGELFF
TRBD2 | . | TRBJ2-7 | TRBV11-2 | TGTGCCAGCAGCTTCAGTAGCGGGAGTGGGGGCGAGCAGTACTTC | CASSFSSGSGGEQYF
. | few | TRBJ2-7 | TRBV7-2 | TGTGCCAGCAGCTCCCCTTATCTCACTTACGAGCAGTACTTC | CASSSPYLTYEQYF
TRBD2 | . | TRBJ2-3 | TRBV7-2 | TGTGCCAGCAGCTTCAGCGGGGGGGCAGATACGCAGTATTTT | CASSFSGGADTQYF
. | . | TRBJ2-2 | TRBV6-1 | TGTGCCAGCAATCTGAGGGCTAGTCACACCGGGGAGCTGTTTTTT | CASNLRASHTGELFF
. | . | TRBJ2-5 | TRBV10-3 | TGTGCCACCCAGGCCTACCAAGAGACCCAGTACTTC | CATQAYQETQYF
TRBD1 | once | TRBJ2-1 | TRBV6-1 | TGTGCCAGCAGATCCGGGACAGGGTGGGGGGAGCAGTTCTTC | CASRSGTGWGEQFF
. | . | TRBJ2-2 | TRBV12-3/TRBV12-4 | TGTGCCAGTTTCAAGGGAAGCGGGGAGCTGTTTTTT | CASFKGSGELFF
. | few | TRBJ2-7 | TRBV20-1 | TGCAGTGCCGCTACGGTGAGCCCCTCCTACGAGCAGTACTTC | CSAATVSPSYEQYF
. | . | TRBJ2-7 | TRBV6-1 | TGTGCCAGCATTCCGTCCTTTAGCTCCTACGAGCAGTACTTC | CASIPSFSSYEQYF